This entry is about one TCR beta chain. Antigen unknown. The data originate from a study of T cell responses to AZD1222 COVID-19 vaccine. Study-wide findings and caveats: Females made up more of the donors, who were largely white British, and clonal diversity may have come out too low.

The V end lost 6 bases, the J end lost 1 base, and 7 bases lay between the germline ends. The CDR3 is made up of 13 amino acids. Method: immunoSEQ multiplex PCR; TCRdb's copy keeps in-frame clones and lacks some. The table records approximately 200,000 clones, approximately 94% of them present only once. The sequences come from peripheral blood, collected 28 days after the second dose of the MenACWY control vaccine. The J gene is TRBJ2-1, the V gene TRBV12-3 or TRBV12-4; unclear D gene. This TCR came from an adult who received the MenACWY meningococcal vaccine as a control. CDR3 sequence (DNA): TGTGCCAGCAGGTCTGGTTCCTACAATGAGCAGTTCTTC. This codes for CASRSGSYNEQFF.